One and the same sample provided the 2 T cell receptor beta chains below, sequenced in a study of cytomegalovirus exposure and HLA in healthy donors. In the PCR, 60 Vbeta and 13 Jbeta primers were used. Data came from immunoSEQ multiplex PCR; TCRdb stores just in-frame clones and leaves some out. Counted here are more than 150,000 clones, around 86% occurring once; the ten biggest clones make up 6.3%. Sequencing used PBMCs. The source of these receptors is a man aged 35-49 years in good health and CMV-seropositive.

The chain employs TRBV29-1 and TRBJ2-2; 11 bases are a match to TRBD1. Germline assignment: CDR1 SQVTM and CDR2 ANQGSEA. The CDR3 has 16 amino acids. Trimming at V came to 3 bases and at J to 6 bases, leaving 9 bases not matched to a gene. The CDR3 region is CSVEGRTGGFAGELFF. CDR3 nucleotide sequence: TGCAGCGTTGAGGGTCGGACAGGGGGCTTCGCCGGGGAGCTGTTTTTT.

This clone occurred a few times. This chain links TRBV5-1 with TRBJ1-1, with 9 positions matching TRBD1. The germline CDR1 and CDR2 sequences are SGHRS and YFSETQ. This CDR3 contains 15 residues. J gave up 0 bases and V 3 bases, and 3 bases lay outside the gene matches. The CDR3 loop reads CASSWGQGLNTEAFF. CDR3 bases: TGCGCCAGCAGCTGGGGACAGGGACTGAACACTGAAGCTTTCTTT.